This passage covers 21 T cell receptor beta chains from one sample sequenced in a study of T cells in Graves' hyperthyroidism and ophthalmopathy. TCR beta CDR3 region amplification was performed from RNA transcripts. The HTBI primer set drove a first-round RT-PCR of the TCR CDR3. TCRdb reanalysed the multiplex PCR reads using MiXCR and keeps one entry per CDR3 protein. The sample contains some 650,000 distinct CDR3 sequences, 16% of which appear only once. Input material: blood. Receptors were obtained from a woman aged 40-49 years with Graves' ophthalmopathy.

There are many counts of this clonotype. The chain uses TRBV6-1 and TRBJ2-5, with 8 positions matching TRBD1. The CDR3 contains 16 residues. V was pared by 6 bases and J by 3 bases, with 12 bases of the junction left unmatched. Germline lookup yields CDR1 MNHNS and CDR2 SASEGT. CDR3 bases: TGTGCCAGCAGCCGAGGTTTGGGACAGGCCAAAGAGACCCAGTACTTC. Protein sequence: CASSRGLGQAKETQYF.

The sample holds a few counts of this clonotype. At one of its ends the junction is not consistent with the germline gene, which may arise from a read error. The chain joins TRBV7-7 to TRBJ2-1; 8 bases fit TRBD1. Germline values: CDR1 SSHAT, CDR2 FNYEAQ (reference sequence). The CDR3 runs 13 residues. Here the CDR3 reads CASSLGNRGEQFF. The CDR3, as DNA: TGTGCTAGCAGCTTAGGGAACAGGGGGGAGCAGTTCTTC. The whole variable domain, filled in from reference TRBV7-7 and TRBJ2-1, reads GAGVSQSPRYKVTKRGQDVTLRCDPISSHATLYWYQQALGQGPEFLTYFNYEAQPDKSGLPSDRFSAERPEGSISTLTIQRTEQRDSAMYRCASSLGNRGEQFFGPGTRLTVL.

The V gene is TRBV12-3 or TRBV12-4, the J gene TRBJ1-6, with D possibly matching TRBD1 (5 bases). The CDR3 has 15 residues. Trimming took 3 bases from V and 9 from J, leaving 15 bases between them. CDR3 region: CASSLGEVGVSPLHF. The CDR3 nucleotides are TGTGCCAGCAGTTTGGGGGAAGTAGGAGTTTCACCCCTCCACTTT.

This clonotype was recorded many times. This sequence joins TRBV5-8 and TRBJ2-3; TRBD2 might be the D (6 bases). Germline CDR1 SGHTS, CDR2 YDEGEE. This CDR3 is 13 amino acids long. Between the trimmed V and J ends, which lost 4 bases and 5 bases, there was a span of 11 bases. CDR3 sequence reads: CASSPVGGDTQYF. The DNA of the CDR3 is TGTGCCAGCAGCCCGGTCGGGGGAGATACGCAGTATTTT. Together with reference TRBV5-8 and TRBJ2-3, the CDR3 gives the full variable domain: EAGVTQSPTHLIKTRGQQATLRCSPISGHTSVYWYQQALGLGLQFLLWYDEGEERNRGNFPPRFSGRQFPNYSSELNVNALELEDSALYLCASSPVGGDTQYFGPGTRLTVL.

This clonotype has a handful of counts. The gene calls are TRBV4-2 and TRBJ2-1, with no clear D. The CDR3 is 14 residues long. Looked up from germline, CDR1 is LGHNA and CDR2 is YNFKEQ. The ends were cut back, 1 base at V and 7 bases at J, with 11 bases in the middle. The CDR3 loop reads CASSQGWAKNEQFF. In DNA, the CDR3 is TGTGCCAGCAGCCAAGGCTGGGCGAAGAATGAGCAGTTCTTC.

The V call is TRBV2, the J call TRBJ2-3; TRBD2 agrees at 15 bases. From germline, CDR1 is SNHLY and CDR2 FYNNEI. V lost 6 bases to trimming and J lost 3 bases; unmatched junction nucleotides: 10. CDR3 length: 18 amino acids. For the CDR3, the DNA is TGTGCCAGCAGGGGACTAGCGGGAGGCCCCAGGGGTACAGATACGCAGTATTTT. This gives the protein CASRGLAGGPRGTDTQYF.

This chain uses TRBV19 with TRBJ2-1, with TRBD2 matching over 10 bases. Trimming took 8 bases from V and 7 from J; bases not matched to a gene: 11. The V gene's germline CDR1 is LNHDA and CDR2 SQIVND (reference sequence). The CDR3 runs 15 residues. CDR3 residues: CASSLAGGPWNEQFF. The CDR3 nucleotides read TGTGCCAGTTCTTTAGCGGGAGGCCCGTGGAATGAGCAGTTCTTC.

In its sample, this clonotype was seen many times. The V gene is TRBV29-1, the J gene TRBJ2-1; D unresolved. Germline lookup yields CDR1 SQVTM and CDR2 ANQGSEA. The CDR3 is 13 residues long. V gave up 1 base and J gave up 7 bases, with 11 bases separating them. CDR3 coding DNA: TGCAGCGTTGAAGTGTTCAGAGAGAATGAGCAGTTCTTC. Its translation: CSVEVFRENEQFF.

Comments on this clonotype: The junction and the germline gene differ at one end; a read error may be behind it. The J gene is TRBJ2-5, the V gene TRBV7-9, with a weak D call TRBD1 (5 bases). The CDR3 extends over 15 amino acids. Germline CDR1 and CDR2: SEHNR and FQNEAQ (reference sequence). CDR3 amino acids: CASTLRGDSQGTQYF. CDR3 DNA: TGTGCCAGCACTTTACGAGGAGACAGCCAAGGGACCCAGTACTTC.

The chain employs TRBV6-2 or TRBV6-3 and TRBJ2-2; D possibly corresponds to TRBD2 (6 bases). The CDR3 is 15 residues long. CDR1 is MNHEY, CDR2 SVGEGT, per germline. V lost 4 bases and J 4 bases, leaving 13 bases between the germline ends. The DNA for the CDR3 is TGTGCCAGCAGTTTTAGGGTAGCGGTCACCGGGGAGCTGTTTTTT. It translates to CASSFRVAVTGELFF.

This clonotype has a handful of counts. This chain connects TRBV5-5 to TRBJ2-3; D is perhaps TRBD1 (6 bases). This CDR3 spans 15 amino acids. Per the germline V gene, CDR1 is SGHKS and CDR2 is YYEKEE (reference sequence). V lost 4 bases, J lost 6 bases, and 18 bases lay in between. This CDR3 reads CASSRPRGTWDTQYF. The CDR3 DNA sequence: TGTGCCAGCAGCCGCCCGAGGGGGACCTGGGATACGCAGTATTTT.

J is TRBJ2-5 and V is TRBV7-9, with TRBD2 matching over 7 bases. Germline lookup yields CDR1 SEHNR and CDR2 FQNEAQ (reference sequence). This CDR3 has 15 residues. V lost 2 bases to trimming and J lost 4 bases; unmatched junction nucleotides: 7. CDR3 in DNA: TGTGCCAGCAGCTTACAAGCGGGACCTAGAGAGACCCAGTACTTC. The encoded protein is CASSLQAGPRETQYF. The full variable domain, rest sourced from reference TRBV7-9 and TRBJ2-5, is DTGVSQNPRHKITKRGQNVTFRCDPISEHNRLYWYRQTLGQGPEFLTYFQNEAQLEKSRLLSDRFSAERPKGSFSTLEIQRTEQGDSAMYLCASSLQAGPRETQYFGPGTRLLVL.

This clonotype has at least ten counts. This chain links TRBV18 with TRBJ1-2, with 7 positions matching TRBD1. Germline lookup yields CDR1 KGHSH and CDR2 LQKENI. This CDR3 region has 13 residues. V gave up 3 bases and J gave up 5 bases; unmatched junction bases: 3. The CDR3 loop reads CASSPGTEYGYTF. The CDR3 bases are TGTGCCAGCTCACCGGGGACAGAGTATGGCTACACCTTC.

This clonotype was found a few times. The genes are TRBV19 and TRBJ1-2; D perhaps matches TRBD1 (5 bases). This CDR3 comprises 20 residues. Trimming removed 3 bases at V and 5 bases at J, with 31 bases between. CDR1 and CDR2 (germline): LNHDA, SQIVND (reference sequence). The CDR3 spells CASSIFGAPTGGRDLYGYTF. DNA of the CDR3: TGTGCCAGTAGTATTTTTGGGGCCCCCACAGGAGGCAGAGACTTGTATGGCTACACCTTC.

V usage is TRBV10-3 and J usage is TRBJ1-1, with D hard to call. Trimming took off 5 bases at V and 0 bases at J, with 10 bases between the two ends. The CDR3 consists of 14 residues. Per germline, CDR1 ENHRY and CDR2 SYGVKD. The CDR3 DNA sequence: TGTGCCATCAGTTCTGCTGGGGTGAACACTGAAGCTTTCTTT. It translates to CAISSAGVNTEAFF.

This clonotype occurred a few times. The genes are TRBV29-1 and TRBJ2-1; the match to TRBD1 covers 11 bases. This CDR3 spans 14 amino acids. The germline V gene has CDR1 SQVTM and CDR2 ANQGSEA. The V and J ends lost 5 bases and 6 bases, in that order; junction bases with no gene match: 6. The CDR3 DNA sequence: TGCAGCGTTCGGACCGGGACAGGGGGCAATGAGCAGTTCTTC. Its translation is CSVRTGTGGNEQFF.

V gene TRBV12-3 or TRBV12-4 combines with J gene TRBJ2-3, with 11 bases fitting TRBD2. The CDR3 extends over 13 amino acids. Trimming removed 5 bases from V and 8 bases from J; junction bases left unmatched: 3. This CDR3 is CASSRLAGPTQYF. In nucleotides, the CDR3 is TGTGCCAGCAGTCGACTAGCGGGGCCTACGCAGTATTTT.

The CDR3 spells CASSRETETRGRSTPSSYNEQFF. DNA for the CDR3: TGTGCCAGCAGCCGAGAGACCGAAACTCGCGGGAGGAGCACTCCCAGCTCCTACAATGAGCAGTTCTTC. This chain connects TRBV14 to TRBJ2-1; TRBD2 matches 8 bases. Germline CDR1 and CDR2: SGHDN and FVKESK. The CDR3 runs 23 residues. V gave up 4 bases and J gave up 0 bases; unmatched junction bases: 26.

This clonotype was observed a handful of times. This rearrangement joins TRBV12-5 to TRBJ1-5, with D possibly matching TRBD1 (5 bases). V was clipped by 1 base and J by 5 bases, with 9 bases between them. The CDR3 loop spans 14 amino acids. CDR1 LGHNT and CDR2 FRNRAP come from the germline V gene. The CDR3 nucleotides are TGTGCTAGTGGTTTGGGGGGGAGAGATCAGCCCCAGCATTTT. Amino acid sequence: CASGLGGRDQPQHF.

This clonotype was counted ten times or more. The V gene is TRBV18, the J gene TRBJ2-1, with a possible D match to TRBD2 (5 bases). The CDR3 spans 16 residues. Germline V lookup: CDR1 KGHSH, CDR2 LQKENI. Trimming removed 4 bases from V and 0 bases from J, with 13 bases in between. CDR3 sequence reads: CASSLTGDFSYNEQFF. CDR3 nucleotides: TGTGCCAGCTCACTAACCGGGGATTTCTCCTACAATGAGCAGTTCTTC.

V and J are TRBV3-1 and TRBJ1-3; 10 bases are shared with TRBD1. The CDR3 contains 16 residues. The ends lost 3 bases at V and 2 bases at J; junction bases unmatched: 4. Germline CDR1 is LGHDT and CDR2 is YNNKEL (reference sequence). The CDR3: CASSQAGTGAGNTIYF. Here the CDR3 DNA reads TGTGCCAGCAGCCAGGCCGGGACAGGGGCTGGAAACACCATATATTTT. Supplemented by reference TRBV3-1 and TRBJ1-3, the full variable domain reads DTAVSQTPKYLVTQMGNDKSIKCEQNLGHDTMYWYKQDSKKFLKIMFSYNNKELIINETVPNRFSPKSPDKAHLNLHINSLELGDSAVYFCASSQAGTGAGNTIYFGEGSWLTVV.